This T cell receptor beta chain was profiled in a study of identifying expanded T cells in peripheral blood. The CDR3 is 17 amino acids. Germline V gives CDR1 SGHTA, CDR2 FQGTGA. Losses at the gene ends were 4 bases for V and 6 bases for J; bases not matched to a gene: 8. Some clones are missing from TCRdb's copy, which holds only in-frame ones; the method was immunoSEQ multiplex PCR. The table lists about 91,000 clones, about nine tenths of them singletons. The TCR comes from a person between 18 and 75 years old in good health. This chain uses TRBV7-3 with TRBJ1-6; 11 bases fit TRBD1. Sequenced input: blood. In DNA, the CDR3 is TGTGCCAGCAGCTCCATGCGGACAGGGGGCCTTAATTCACCCCTCCACTTT. Its translation is CASSSMRTGGLNSPLHF.